Below, one TCR beta chain is given with its context. Its antigen is unidentified. Naive CD4+ cells had CD25+ Tregs removed. Full-length variable regions came from constant-region reverse primers plus semi-nested Nested Universal Primer A PCR. TCRdb processed the 5' RACE reads anew with MiXCR; each CDR3 protein has one entry. Of approximately 47,000 distinct CDR3 sequences in the sample, 25% to 30% were seen once. There are 18 residues in the CDR3. Looked up from germline, CDR1 is DFQATT and CDR2 is SNEGSKA (reference sequence). V dropped 6 bases and J dropped 6; count of bases not matched to a gene: 21. Findings and limits, study-wide: Tumor memory CD4+ T cell TCR gene usage was found to cluster with blood and lymph node memory CD4+ cells and with lymph node naive CD4+ cells.

This sequence joins TRBV20-1 and TRBJ2-7; 12 bases line up with TRBD2. Sequenced: naive CD4+ T cells sorted from blood. Subset indicated: naive CD4+ T cells, CD4+CD45RA+CD25-. The receptor comes from a female donor with breast cancer. The CDR3 is CSARGLAGMPGVICEQYF. The CDR3 coding sequence is TGCAGTGCGCGAGGACTAGCGGGGATGCCGGGAGTTATCTGCGAGCAGTACTTC.